This TCR beta chain was sequenced for a study of T cell changes during pregnancy in multiple sclerosis. The CDR3 runs 14 residues. Germline CDR1 and CDR2: LGHNT and FRNRAP. Trimming took 4 bases from V and 8 from J; bases not matched to a gene: 7. Clones were read by immunoSEQ multiplex PCR, and TCRdb kept only the in-frame ones, dropping some. The profile shows fewer than 65,000 clones, about nine tenths of them singletons. The specimen was peripheral blood, collected after pregnancy. This rearrangement joins TRBV12-5 to TRBJ1-4; 7 bases are a match to TRBD1. The clonotype originates from a female donor in good health, enrolled as a control in a pregnancy study. CDR3 amino acids: CASGSTGFGEKLFF. For the CDR3, the DNA is TGTGCTAGTGGTTCGACAGGGTTCGGGGAAAAACTGTTTTTT.